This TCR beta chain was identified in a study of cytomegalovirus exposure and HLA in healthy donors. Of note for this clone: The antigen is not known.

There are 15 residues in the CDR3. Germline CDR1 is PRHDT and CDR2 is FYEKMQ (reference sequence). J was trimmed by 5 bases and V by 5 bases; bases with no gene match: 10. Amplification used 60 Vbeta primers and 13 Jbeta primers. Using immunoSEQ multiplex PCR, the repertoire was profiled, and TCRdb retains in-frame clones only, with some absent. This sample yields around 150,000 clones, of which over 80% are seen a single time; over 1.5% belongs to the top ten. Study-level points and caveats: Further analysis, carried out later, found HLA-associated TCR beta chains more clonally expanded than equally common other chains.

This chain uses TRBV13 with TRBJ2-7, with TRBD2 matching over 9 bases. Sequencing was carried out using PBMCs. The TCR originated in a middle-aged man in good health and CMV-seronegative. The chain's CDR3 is CASSLRTSADHEQYF. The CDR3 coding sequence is TGTGCCAGCAGCCTCCGGACTAGCGCGGACCACGAGCAGTACTTC.